A selection of T cell receptor beta chains follows, all from one sample in a study of PD-1 blockade in classical Hodgkin lymphoma. Libraries were prepared by immunoSEQ multiplex PCR; TCRdb keeps only in-frame clonotypes and omits some of them. The data contain roughly 40,000 clones, around 80% of them singletons. The starting material was peripheral blood mononuclear cells (PBMCs), obtained before the fourth cycle of nivolumab. The receptors were gathered from a human donor with classical Hodgkin lymphoma. Both conserved end residues are part of each CDR3. D genes are given only for firm matches. Expanded clones get a size class; other rows say once, few or many, or leave the size out.

v_gene	abundance	d_gene	j_gene	CDR3nt	CDR3aa
TRBV14	NA	NA	TRBJ1-1	TGTGCCAGCAGCCAAATTTGGGACGCAAACCCAAAAGGGACTGAAGCTTTCTTT	CASSQIWDANPKGTEAFF
TRBV30	NA	NA	TRBJ1-4	TGTGCCCTCTCCCGACAGGACGAAAACGAAAAACTGTTTTTT	CALSRQDENEKLFF
TRBV5-4	NA	TRBD1	TRBJ2-7	TGTGCCAGCAGCTTGTCCCCGGACAGGGTCTACGAGCAGTACTTC	CASSLSPDRVYEQYF
TRBV5-1	NA	NA	TRBJ1-2	TGCGCCAGCAGCTTCTTTCAGCTCTATGGCTACACCTTC	CASSFFQLYGYTF
TRBV29-1	NA	NA	TRBJ1-5	TGCAGCGTTGGGGACGGAAATCAGCCCCAGCATTTT	CSVGDGNQPQHF
TRBV29-1	NA	NA	TRBJ2-1	TGCAGCGTTGTTCACCCATACAATGAGCAGTTCTTC	CSVVHPYNEQFF
TRBV4-2	few	NA	TRBJ1-2	TGTGCCAGCAGCCAAGGGGCCTTGACTAACTATGGCTACACCTTC	CASSQGALTNYGYTF
TRBV5-1	NA	TRBD2	TRBJ2-3	TGCGCCAGCAGCTTTACTAGCGGGGATATAGATACGCAGTATTTT	CASSFTSGDIDTQYF
TRBV29-1	NA	NA	TRBJ1-1	TGCAGCGCACAGGATTCCCTTATGAAGCACACTGAAGCTTTCTTT	CSAQDSLMKHTEAFF
TRBV7-2	few	TRBD1	TRBJ1-2	TGTGCCAGCAGCTTACCGGGACAGACCTATGGCTACACCTTC	CASSLPGQTYGYTF
TRBV19	NA	TRBD1	TRBJ1-5	TGTGCCAGTACCGGGACAGGGGGCAATCAGCCCCAGCATTTT	CASTGTGGNQPQHF
TRBV2	few	TRBD1	TRBJ1-5	TGTGCCAGCAGTGGGACAGGGGGCATCAATCAGCCCCAGCATTTT	CASSGTGGINQPQHF
TRBV5-1	NA	NA	TRBJ2-5	TGCGCCAGCAGCTTGGGACAGTACCAAGAGACCCAGTACTTC	CASSLGQYQETQYF
TRBV5-8	few	NA	TRBJ2-2	TGTGCCAGCAGCCGAAGACCCGGGGAGCTGTTTTTT	CASSRRPGELFF
TRBV5-8	NA	NA	TRBJ1-4	TGTGCCAGCAGCTTGTGGGGCAGGGAGGGCACTAATGAAAAACTGTTTTTT	CASSLWGREGTNEKLFF
TRBV9	NA	TRBD1	TRBJ2-1	TGTGCCAGCAGCGTAGCTACGTCAAGGGGGCAACTGTTCTTC	CASSVATSRGQLFF
TRBV6-6	NA	NA	TRBJ1-1	TGTGCCAGCAGTTACAAAACAGGGAACACTGAAGCTTTCTTT	CASSYKTGNTEAFF
TRBV7-9	NA	TRBD2	TRBJ2-3	TGTGCCAGCAGCTTTGGGGGGGGCACAGATACGCAGTATTTT	CASSFGGGTDTQYF
TRBV19	NA	NA	TRBJ2-2	TGTGCCACCAAAGGGGGGAGAAACACCGGGGAGCTGTTTTTT	CATKGGRNTGELFF
TRBV6-5	NA	NA	TRBJ2-7	TGTGCCAGCAGTTACTCCCCTCGGGATGACGAGCAGTACTTC	CASSYSPRDDEQYF
TRBV29-1	few	TRBD2	TRBJ2-5	TGCAGCGTTGGGTTGGGACTAGCGGGGGGGCCTGGGGAGACCCAGTACTTC	CSVGLGLAGGPGETQYF
TRBV27	NA	NA	TRBJ1-2	TGTGCCAGCAGTTTACAGGTCGGCTATGGCTACACCTTC	CASSLQVGYGYTF
TRBV7-6	NA	NA	TRBJ1-6	TGTGCCAGCAGCCGTGAGGGGCAGTTTAATTCACCCCTCCACTTT	CASSREGQFNSPLHF
TRBV7-2	NA	NA	TRBJ2-7	TGTGCCAGCAGCGTGATGGGCGAGCAGTACTTC	CASSVMGEQYF
TRBV7-2	NA	NA	TRBJ2-1	TGTGCCAGCAGCTCAAACGAGAAACAGTTCTTC	CASSSNEKQFF
TRBV5-1	once	TRBD1	TRBJ2-7	TGCGCCAGCAGCTTGGAAGGGACAGGGACATACGAGCAGTACTTC	CASSLEGTGTYEQYF
TRBV5-8	NA	NA	TRBJ1-5	TGTGCCAGCGTCCAAGGAGGGGAAGCTTATAGCAATCAGCCCCAGCATTTT	CASVQGGEAYSNQPQHF
TRBV7-3	NA	TRBD2	TRBJ2-1	TGTGCCAGCAGCTTAACGGGGACTAGCGGGGGACTGTACAATGAGCAGTTCTTC	CASSLTGTSGGLYNEQFF
TRBV7-9	NA	TRBD1	TRBJ2-5	TGTGCCAGCAGGACAGGGGGCAAAGAGACCCAGTACTTC	CASRTGGKETQYF
TRBV9	once	NA	TRBJ2-3	TGTGCCAGCAGCGTAGGGAGGGGGCGAGCCATCGATACGCAGTATTTT	CASSVGRGRAIDTQYF
TRBV9	NA	NA	TRBJ2-5	TGTGCCAGCAGCTTTCACAGGGCGGAGGAGACCCAGTACTTC	CASSFHRAEETQYF
TRBV28	NA	TRBD1	TRBJ1-2	TGTGCCAGCAGTACTACTAGGACAGGGTTCTATGGCTACACCTTC	CASSTTRTGFYGYTF
TRBV18	NA	TRBD1	TRBJ1-2	TGTGCCAGCTCCTACGGACCGGGACAGGACTATGGCTACACCTTC	CASSYGPGQDYGYTF
TRBV30	once	NA	TRBJ2-7	TGTGCCTGGAGTGTACCAGGGGCACTATCCTACGAGCAGTACTTC	CAWSVPGALSYEQYF
TRBV7-9	few	NA	TRBJ2-7	TGTGCCAGCAGCTCACAATCGGGAGCCTACGAGCAGTACTTC	CASSSQSGAYEQYF
TRBV19	NA	NA	TRBJ2-2	TGTGCCACCCGAGCTGGCACCGGGGAGCTGTTTTTT	CATRAGTGELFF
TRBV7-3	NA	NA	TRBJ1-3	TGTGCCAGCAGCTCGACCTCTGGAAACACCATATATTTT	CASSSTSGNTIYF
TRBV19	NA	NA	TRBJ1-3	TGTGCCAGTATGGAAGCTGGAAACACCATATATTTT	CASMEAGNTIYF
TRBV6-6	NA	NA	TRBJ2-2	TGTGCCAGCAGTTACGGGGGGAGGACCGGGGAGCTGTTTTTT	CASSYGGRTGELFF
TRBV2	NA	NA	TRBJ2-1	TGTGCCGGGGAAGACGGAGTAGACAATGAGCAGTTCTTC	CAGEDGVDNEQFF
TRBV7-9	NA	NA	TRBJ1-1	TGTGCCGGAGGCGTGGCGGGGAACACTGAAGCTTTCTTT	CAGGVAGNTEAFF
TRBV18	few	TRBD2	TRBJ2-1	TGTGCCAGCTCACCGTTTAGCGGGGGGCGAGGGAATGAGCAGTTCTTC	CASSPFSGGRGNEQFF
TRBV30	NA	NA	TRBJ1-1	TGTGCCTGGAGTCGGGGCCCTGAAGCTTTCTTT	CAWSRGPEAFF
TRBV19	few	NA	TRBJ2-2	TGTGCCAGTACCTACACCGGGGAGCTGTTTTTT	CASTYTGELFF
TRBV2	few	TRBD2	TRBJ2-7	TGTGCCAGCGGGGGGACTAGCTCCTACGAGCAGTACTTC	CASGGTSSYEQYF
TRBV5-4	once	TRBD1	TRBJ2-7	TGTGCCAGCAGCCCCGACAGGGCTCGCTCCTACGAGCAGTACTTC	CASSPDRARSYEQYF
TRBV6-1	few	NA	TRBJ1-2	TGTGCCAGCAGTGAAGAAGGCCAATCCTATGGCTACACCTTC	CASSEEGQSYGYTF
TRBV27	NA	NA	TRBJ1-1	TGTGCCAGCAGGATACGCGGACAGTGGGGGGCTGAAGCTTTCTTT	CASRIRGQWGAEAFF
TRBV6-5	NA	TRBD1	TRBJ1-2	TGTGCCAGCAGTTACTTTACAGGGGGCGGCTATGGCTACACCTTC	CASSYFTGGGYGYTF
TRBV6-5	few	NA	TRBJ1-2	TGTGCCAGCAGTCCAACGATCCTCTATGGCTACACCTTC	CASSPTILYGYTF
TRBV18	NA	TRBD2	TRBJ2-1	TGTGCCAGCTCACCATCAGCGGGGGGCCCGGATGAGCAGTTCTTC	CASSPSAGGPDEQFF
TRBV4-3	few	NA	TRBJ1-1	TGCGCCAGCAGCCAAGTCGGCGTCATGAACACTGAAGCTTTCTTT	CASSQVGVMNTEAFF
TRBV7-3	few	TRBD1	TRBJ1-2	TGTGCCAGCAGCTTGACAGGGGGCGACGGCTACACCTTC	CASSLTGGDGYTF
TRBV5-1	NA	NA	TRBJ2-3	TGCGCCAGCAGCTCCTGGACGGGCGCAGATACGCAGTATTTT	CASSSWTGADTQYF
TRBV4-2	NA	TRBD1	TRBJ1-5	TGTGCCAGCAGCCACCATGGACAGGGCTTTGGTCAGCCCCAGCATTTT	CASSHHGQGFGQPQHF
TRBV5-5	NA	TRBD1	TRBJ2-3	TGTGCCAGCAGCCCCGGGACAGCAGATACGCAGTATTTT	CASSPGTADTQYF
TRBV29-1	once	TRBD1	TRBJ1-2	TGCAGCGTCCGTTACGGGACAGACTATGGCTACACCTTC	CSVRYGTDYGYTF
TRBV18	NA	NA	TRBJ1-2	TGTGCCAGCTCACCACAGGGAGACTATGGCTACACCTTC	CASSPQGDYGYTF
TRBV7-2	NA	TRBD1	TRBJ2-3	TGTGCCAGCAGCCCAGGGGGAGATACGCAGTATTTT	CASSPGGDTQYF